A single sample gave rise to the 5 T cell receptor beta chains below, sequenced in a study of blood T cells in healthy people across ages. The use of a sample-barcoded 5' primer and a J-beta primer mix characterized a second PCR of roughly 6 to 11 cycles. From the 5' RACE reads, TCRdb called clonotypes with MiXCR, one entry per CDR3 protein. In the table there are some 1.5 million distinct CDR3 sequences, 28% of which are singletons. Material: blood. The receptor source for this set is a woman aged 25 to 45 in good health.

The V call is TRBV27, the J call TRBJ1-3; D possibly corresponds to TRBD1 (5 bases). Trimming stripped 5 bases from V and 3 bases from J, with 11 bases between. Germline CDR1 reads MNHEY; CDR2 reads SMNVEV (reference sequence). This CDR3 is 14 amino acids long. The CDR3 sequence: CASSPWDGGNTIYF. CDR3 nucleotide sequence: TGTGCCAGCAGTCCCTGGGACGGTGGAAACACCATATATTTT.

The rearrangement links TRBV28 to TRBJ1-1, with D perhaps matching TRBD1 (5 bases). V was pared by 4 bases and J by 0 bases, with 12 bases between. Germline lookup yields CDR1 MDHEN and CDR2 SYDVKM. This CDR3 has 15 residues. This CDR3 reads CASSWDVLMNTEAFF. CDR3 nucleotides: TGTGCCAGCAGTTGGGACGTTCTTATGAACACTGAAGCTTTCTTT.

As for this clonotype: Mismatch with germline at one junction end may stem from a read error. The chain has TRBV5-5 and TRBJ1-1; D possibly corresponds to TRBD1 (5 bases). The CDR3 consists of 12 residues. Germline CDR1 SGHKS, CDR2 YYEKEE (reference sequence). The CDR3 region is CASSLETGETFF. Here the CDR3 DNA reads TGTGCCAGCAGCTTGGAAACAGGTGAAACTTTCTTT.

The rearrangement links TRBV7-2 to TRBJ2-1; D may be TRBD2 (6 bases). The J call may be in error: the DNA end matches TRBJ2-7 better. The germline V gene has CDR1 SGHTA and CDR2 FQGNSA. This CDR3 spans 17 amino acids. CDR3 amino acids: CASSFFSGVSSYNEQYF. The DNA of the CDR3 is TGTGCCAGCAGCTTCTTTAGCGGAGTAAGCTCCTACAATGAGCAGTACTTC.

The rearrangement joins TRBV7-2 to TRBJ1-4; D call uncertain. From germline, CDR1 is SGHTA and CDR2 FQGNSA. V lost 6 bases, J lost 3 bases, and 11 bases lay in between. The CDR3 loop spans 14 amino acids. The CDR3 bases are TGTGCCAGCAGGTTGGGAGGGCCTAATGAAAAACTGTTTTTT. Its translation: CASRLGGPNEKLFF.